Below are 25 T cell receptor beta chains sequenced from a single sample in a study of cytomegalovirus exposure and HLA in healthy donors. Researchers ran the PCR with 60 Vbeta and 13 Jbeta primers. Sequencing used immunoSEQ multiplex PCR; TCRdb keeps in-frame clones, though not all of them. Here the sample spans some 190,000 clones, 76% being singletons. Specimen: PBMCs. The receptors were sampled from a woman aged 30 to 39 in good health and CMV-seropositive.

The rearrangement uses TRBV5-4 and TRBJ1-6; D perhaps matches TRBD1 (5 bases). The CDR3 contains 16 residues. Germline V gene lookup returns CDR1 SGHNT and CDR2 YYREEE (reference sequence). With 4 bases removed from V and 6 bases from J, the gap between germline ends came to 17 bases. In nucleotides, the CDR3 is TGTGCCAGCAGCCAAGGTCCGATCCAGGGTAATTCACCCCTCCACTTT. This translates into CASSQGPIQGNSPLHF. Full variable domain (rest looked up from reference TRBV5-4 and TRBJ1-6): ETGVTQSPTHLIKTRGQQVTLRCSSQSGHNTVSWYQQALGQGPQFIFQYYREEENGRGNFPPRFSGLQFPNYSSELNVNALELDDSALYLCASSQGPIQGNSPLHFGNGTRLTVT.

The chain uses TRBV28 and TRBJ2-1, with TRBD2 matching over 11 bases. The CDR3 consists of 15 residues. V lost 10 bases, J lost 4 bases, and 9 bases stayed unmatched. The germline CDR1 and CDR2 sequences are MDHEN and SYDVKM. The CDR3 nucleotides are TGTGCCATCAACATAGCGGGGGGGGAATACAATGAGCAGTTCTTC. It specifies CAINIAGGEYNEQFF. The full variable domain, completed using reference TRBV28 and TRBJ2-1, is DVKVTQSSRYLVKRTGEKVFLECVQDMDHENMFWYRQDPGLGLRLIYFSYDVKMKEKGDIPEGYSVSREKKERFSLILESASTNQTSMYLCAINIAGGEYNEQFFGPGTRLTVL.

CDR3 in amino acids: CASSRSHLNYGYTF. The CDR3, as DNA: TGTGCCAGCAGCCGCAGTCATTTGAACTATGGCTACACCTTC. The rearrangement uses TRBV6-5 and TRBJ1-2, with unresolved D. Germline V lookup: CDR1 MNHEY, CDR2 SVGAGI. Trimming stripped 6 bases from V and 2 bases from J, with 13 bases between. The CDR3 runs 14 residues.

The CDR3 spells CASSLPGQQNSPLHF. CDR3 in DNA: TGTGCCAGCAGCTTACCGGGACAGCAAAATTCACCCCTCCACTTT. This chain connects TRBV11-2 to TRBJ1-6, with 7 bases identical to TRBD1. V gave up 2 bases and J gave up 7 bases; unmatched junction bases: 5. Germline CDR1 and CDR2: SGHAT and FQNNGV. This CDR3 comprises 15 residues. The variable domain in full, completed from reference TRBV11-2 and TRBJ1-6, reads EAGVAQSPRYKIIEKRQSVAFWCNPISGHATLYWYQQILGQGPKLLIQFQNNGVVDDSQLPKDRFSAERLKGVDSTLKIQPAKLEDSAVYLCASSLPGQQNSPLHFGNGTRLTVT.

The CDR3 nucleotides read TGTGCCAGCACCCGGTCAGCAGCGGGGGGATACGAGCAGTACTTC. This gives the protein CASTRSAAGGYEQYF. The chain combines TRBV6-5 with TRBJ2-7, with 9 nucleotides matching TRBD2. V was clipped by 7 bases and J by 4 bases; unmatched bases: 11. The CDR3 runs 15 residues. The germline gives CDR1 MNHEY, CDR2 SVGAGI.

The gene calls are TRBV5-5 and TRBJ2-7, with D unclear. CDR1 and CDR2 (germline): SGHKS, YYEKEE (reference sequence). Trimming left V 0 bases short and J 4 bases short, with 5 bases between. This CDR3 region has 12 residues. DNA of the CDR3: TGTGCCAGCAGCTTGGCACATTACGAGCAGTACTTC. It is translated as CASSLAHYEQYF.

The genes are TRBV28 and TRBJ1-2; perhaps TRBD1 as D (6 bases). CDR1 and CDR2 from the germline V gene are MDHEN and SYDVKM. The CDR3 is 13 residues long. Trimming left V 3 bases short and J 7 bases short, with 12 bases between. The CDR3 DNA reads TGTGCCAGCAGTTTGCGGCAAGGGGGTGGCTACACCTTC. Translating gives CASSLRQGGGYTF.

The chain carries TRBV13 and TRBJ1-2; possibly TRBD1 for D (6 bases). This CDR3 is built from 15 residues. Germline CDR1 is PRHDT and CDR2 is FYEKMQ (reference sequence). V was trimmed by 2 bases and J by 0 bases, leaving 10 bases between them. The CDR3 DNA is TGTGCCAGCAGCTTAAGAGGGGACACTAACTATGGCTACACCTTC. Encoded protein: CASSLRGDTNYGYTF.

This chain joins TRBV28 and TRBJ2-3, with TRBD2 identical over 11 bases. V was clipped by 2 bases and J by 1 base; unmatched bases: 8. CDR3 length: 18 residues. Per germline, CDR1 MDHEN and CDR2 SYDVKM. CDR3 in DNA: TGTGCCAGCAGTTTAAGGCCGTTTAGCGGGGGGGGCACAGATACGCAGTATTTT. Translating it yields CASSLRPFSGGGTDTQYF.

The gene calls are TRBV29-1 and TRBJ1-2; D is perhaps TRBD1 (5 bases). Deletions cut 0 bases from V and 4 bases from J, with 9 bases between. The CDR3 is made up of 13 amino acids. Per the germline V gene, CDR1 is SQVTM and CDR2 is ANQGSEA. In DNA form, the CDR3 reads TGCAGCGTTGAAGAAAACAGGATCTATGGCTACACCTTC. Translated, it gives CSVEENRIYGYTF. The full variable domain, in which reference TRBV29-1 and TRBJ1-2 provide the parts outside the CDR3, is SAVISQKPSRDICQRGTSLTIQCQVDSQVTMMFWYRQQPGQSLTLIATANQGSEATYESGFVIDKFPISRPNLTFSTLTVSNMSPEDSSIYLCSVEENRIYGYTFGSGTRLTVV.

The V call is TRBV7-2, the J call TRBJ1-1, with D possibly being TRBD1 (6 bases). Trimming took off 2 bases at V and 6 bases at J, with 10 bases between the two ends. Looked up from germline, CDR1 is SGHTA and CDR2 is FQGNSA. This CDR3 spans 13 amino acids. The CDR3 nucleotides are TGTGCCAGCAGCTTACGACAGGACGCTGAAGCTTTCTTT. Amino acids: CASSLRQDAEAFF. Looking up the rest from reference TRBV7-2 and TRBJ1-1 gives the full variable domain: GAGVSQSPSNKVTEKGKDVELRCDPISGHTALYWYRQSLGQGLEFLIYFQGNSAPDKSGLPSDRFSAERTGGSVSTLTIQRTQQEDSAVYLCASSLRQDAEAFFGQGTRLTVV.

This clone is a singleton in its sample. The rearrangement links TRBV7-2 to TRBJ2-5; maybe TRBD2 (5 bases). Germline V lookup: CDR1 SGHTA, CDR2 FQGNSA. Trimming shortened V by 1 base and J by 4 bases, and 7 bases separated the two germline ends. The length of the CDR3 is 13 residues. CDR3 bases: TGTGCCAGCAGCTTAGATCGGGGAGAGACCCAGTACTTC. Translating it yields CASSLDRGETQYF.

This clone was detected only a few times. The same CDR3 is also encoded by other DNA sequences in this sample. The CDR3 nucleotides read TGTGCCAGCAGCCCACAGGGACCTGGAAACACCATATATTTT. Its protein product is CASSPQGPGNTIYF. The chain is built from TRBV7-7 and TRBJ1-3; possibly TRBD1 for D (6 bases). Germline V lookup: CDR1 SSHAT, CDR2 FNYEAQ (reference sequence). Trimming shortened V by 5 bases and J by 2 bases, and 10 bases separated the two germline ends. This CDR3 spans 14 amino acids.

The DNA for the CDR3 is TGTGCCAGCAGCTTAACGGAAAGGAGGGGCATCGAGCAGTTCTTC. Its translation is CASSLTERRGIEQFF. The V gene is TRBV11-3, the J gene TRBJ2-1; D is perhaps TRBD2 (6 bases). Germline V gene data show CDR1 as SGHNT and CDR2 as YENEEA. V gave up 2 bases and J gave up 10 bases, with 18 bases separating them. The CDR3 consists of 15 residues.

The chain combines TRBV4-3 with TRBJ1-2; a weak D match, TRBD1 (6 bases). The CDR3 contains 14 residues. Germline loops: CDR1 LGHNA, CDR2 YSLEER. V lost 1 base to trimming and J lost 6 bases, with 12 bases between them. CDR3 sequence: CASSQGHRVDGYTF. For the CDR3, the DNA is TGCGCCAGCAGCCAAGGGCACAGGGTGGATGGCTACACCTTC.

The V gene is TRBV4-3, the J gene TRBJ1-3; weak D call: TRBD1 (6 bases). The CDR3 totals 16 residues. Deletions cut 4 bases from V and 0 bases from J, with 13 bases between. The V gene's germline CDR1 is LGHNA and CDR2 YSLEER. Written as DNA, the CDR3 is TGCGCCAGCAGCCCGCGGGGGCCCCTCTCTGGAAACACCATATATTTT. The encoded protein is CASSPRGPLSGNTIYF.

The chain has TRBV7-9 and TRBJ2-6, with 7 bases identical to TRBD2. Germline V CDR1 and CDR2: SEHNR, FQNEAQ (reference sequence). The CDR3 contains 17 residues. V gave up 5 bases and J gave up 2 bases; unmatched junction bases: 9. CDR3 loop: CASSPPGRAPGANVLTF. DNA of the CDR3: TGTGCCAGCAGCCCACCGGGGAGGGCCCCTGGGGCCAACGTCCTGACTTTC.

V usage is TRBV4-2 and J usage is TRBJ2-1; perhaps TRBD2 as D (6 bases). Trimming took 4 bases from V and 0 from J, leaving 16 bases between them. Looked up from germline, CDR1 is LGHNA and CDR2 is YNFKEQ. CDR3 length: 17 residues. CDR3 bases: TGTGCCAGCAGCCTACCGGGACTCCTCAGCTCCTACAATGAGCAGTTCTTC. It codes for CASSLPGLLSSYNEQFF.

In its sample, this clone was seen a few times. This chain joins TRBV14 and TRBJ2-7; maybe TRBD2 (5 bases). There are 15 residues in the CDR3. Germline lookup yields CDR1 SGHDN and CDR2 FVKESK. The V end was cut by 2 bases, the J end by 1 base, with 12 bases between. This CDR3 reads CASSQRGKGSYEQYF. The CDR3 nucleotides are TGTGCCAGCAGCCAAAGAGGGAAAGGATCCTACGAGCAGTACTTC.

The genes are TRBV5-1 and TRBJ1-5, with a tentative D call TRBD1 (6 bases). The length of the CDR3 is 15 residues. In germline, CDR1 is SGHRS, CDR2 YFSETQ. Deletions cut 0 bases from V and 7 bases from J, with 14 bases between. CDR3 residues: CASSLGGGAGQPQHF. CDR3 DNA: TGCGCCAGCAGCTTGGGCGGGGGCGCAGGCCAGCCCCAGCATTTT.

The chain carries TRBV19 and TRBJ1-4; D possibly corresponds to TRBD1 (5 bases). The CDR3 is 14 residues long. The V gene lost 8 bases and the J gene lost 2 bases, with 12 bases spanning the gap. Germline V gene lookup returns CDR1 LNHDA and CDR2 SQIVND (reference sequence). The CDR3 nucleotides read TGTGCCAGTGAACTTGGGGGGACTAATGAAAAACTGTTTTTT. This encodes CASELGGTNEKLFF.

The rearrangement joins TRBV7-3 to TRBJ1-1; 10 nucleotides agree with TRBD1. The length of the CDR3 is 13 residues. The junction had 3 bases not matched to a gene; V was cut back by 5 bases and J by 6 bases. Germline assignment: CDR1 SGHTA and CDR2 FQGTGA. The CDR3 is CASSPGTGAEAFF. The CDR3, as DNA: TGTGCCAGCAGCCCTGGGACAGGGGCTGAAGCTTTCTTT.

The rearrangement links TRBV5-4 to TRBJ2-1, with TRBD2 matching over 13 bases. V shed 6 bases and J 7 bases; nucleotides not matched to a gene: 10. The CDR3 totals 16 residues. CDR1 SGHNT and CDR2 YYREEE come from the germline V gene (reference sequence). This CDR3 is CASIHPGTSGENEQFF. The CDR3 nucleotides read TGTGCCAGCATCCATCCCGGGACTAGCGGGGAGAATGAGCAGTTCTTC.

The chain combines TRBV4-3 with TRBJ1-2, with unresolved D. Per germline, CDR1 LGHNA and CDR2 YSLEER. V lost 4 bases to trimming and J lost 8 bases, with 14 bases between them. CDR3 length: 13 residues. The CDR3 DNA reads TGCGCCAGCAGCCCGAGCTCCGGGGAGGGCTACACCTTC. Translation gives CASSPSSGEGYTF.

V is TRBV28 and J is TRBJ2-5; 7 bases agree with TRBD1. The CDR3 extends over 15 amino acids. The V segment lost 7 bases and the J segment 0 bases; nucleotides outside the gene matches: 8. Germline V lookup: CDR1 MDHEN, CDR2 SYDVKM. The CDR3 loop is CASTADRVYQETQYF. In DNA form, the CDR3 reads TGTGCCAGCACCGCTGACAGGGTGTACCAAGAGACCCAGTACTTC.